A single sample gave rise to the 2 T cell receptor beta chains below, sequenced in a study of tumor and adjacent non-tumor tissue in lung cancer. The library came from three nested PCR rounds adapted from ARM-PCR protocols. TCRdb itself ran the multiplex PCR reads through MiXCR, one entry per CDR3 protein. The sample has 100,000 to 120,000 distinct CDR3 sequences; nearly 85% are singletons. No cell sorting was done before RNA was extracted from the tissue. The sequencing sample was made of lung tumor tissue. Every receptor here comes from a man aged 65-85 years with non-small cell lung cancer.

Concerning this clonotype: One base away lies a much larger clone, so this may be a sequencing read error. The V gene is TRBV28, the J gene TRBJ2-7; TRBD1 matches at 10 bases. This CDR3 contains 16 residues. The J segment lost 1 base and the V segment lost 4 bases, leaving 7 bases of the junction unmatched. Germline CDR1 MDHEN, CDR2 SYDVKM. This CDR3 reads CASSSHWGQGSYEQYF. Here the CDR3 DNA reads TGTGCCAGCAGTTCCCATTGGGGACAGGGGTCCTACGAGCAGTACTTC.

The chain recombines TRBV11-1 with TRBJ2-1, with 7 bases matching TRBD2. Looked up from germline, CDR1 is SGHAT and CDR2 is FQDESV (reference sequence). J was trimmed by 12 bases and V by 6 bases; bases with no gene match: 14. This CDR3 contains 14 residues. CDR3 region: CASSQQPTGGAQFF. DNA for the CDR3: TGTGCCAGCAGTCAACAACCGACGGGAGGTGCGCAGTTCTTC.